This TCR beta chain stems from a study of T cell changes during pregnancy in multiple sclerosis (dated by TCRdb to between 2019 and 2020). Some background on the complete study: Changes in the T cell repertoire over the course of pregnancy were examined in this study in women with multiple sclerosis.

Library method: the immunoSEQ multiplex PCR assay. Imported from immuneACCESS, the table was reduced by TCRdb to in-frame sequences with V and J called. These copies leave out some clones; in studies compared against another copy, an unresolved V gene accounts for under half, and the cause of the remainder is not known. In this sample the table shows more than 35,000 clones, just over 90% of which occur a single time. 0.45% to 0.55% of the sample rests with the top ten. V is cut by 1 base and J by 10 bases, and the space between the germline ends is 16 bases. The CDR3 runs 14 residues from the cysteine to the phenylalanine. Here the CDR3 DNA is all that survives: 42 bases in frame from base 1. The germline V gene gives CDR1 as SGHTA and CDR2 as FQGNSA. With regard to this clone: Its antigen is still unknown. It has no much larger one-base neighbor in the sample; base qualities were not kept.

The clonotype comes from a female donor in good health, enrolled as a control in a pregnancy study. This specimen was CD4+ T cells from peripheral blood mononuclear cells, taken in the first trimester of pregnancy. The chain was built from TRBV7-2 and TRBJ1-1; TRBD1 is a weak D gene call, 5 bases matching. CDR3 sequence: CASSLGPGLNRAFF. DNA sequence: TGTGCCAGCAGCTTAGGGCCAGGGCTTAACAGAGCTTTCTTT. The entire variable domain, with the stretches around the CDR3 drawn from the reference TRBV7-2 and TRBJ1-1 proteins, is GAGVSQSPSNKVTEKGKDVELRCDPISGHTALYWYRQSLGQGLEFLIYFQGNSAPDKSGLPSDRFSAERTGGSVSTLTIQRTQQEDSAVYLCASSLGPGLNRAFFGQGTRLTVV.